The 10 T cell receptor beta chains in this list originate from one sample, sequenced in a study of PD-1 blockade in mismatch repair-deficient tumors. Measured with immunoSEQ multiplex PCR; TCRdb has only the in-frame clones, and not every one. The data show 100,000 or so clones, with about four fifths seen just once and about 6.3% held by the top ten. The sample here was peripheral blood, taken 35 to 37 weeks after starting pembrolizumab. These receptors were collected from an adult with mismatch repair-deficient cancer.

The chain has TRBV7-2 and TRBJ2-7; D is perhaps TRBD2 (6 bases). CDR1 and CDR2 from the germline V gene are SGHTA and FQGNSA. V lost 5 bases, J lost 12 bases, and 17 bases lay in between. This CDR3 comprises 12 residues. This CDR3 reads CASSPKPGLGYF. The CDR3, as DNA: TGTGCCAGCAGCCCAAAACCGGGACTGGGGTACTTC.

This chain links TRBV27 with TRBJ2-7; 10 nucleotides line up with TRBD2. The CDR3 has 16 residues. Germline CDR1 and CDR2: MNHEY and SMNVEV (reference sequence). Losses at the gene ends were 4 bases for V and 3 bases for J; bases not matched to a gene: 9. The CDR3: CASSSHLSGGSYEQYF. Here the CDR3 DNA reads TGTGCCAGCAGTTCTCACCTTAGCGGGGGGAGCTACGAGCAGTACTTC.

The chain links TRBV28 to TRBJ2-1; weak D call: TRBD1 (5 bases). This CDR3 comprises 14 residues. Germline lookup yields CDR1 MDHEN and CDR2 SYDVKM. The V gene lost 3 bases and the J gene lost 4 bases, with 10 bases spanning the gap. CDR3 in amino acids: CASSFLTEYNEQFF. The CDR3 bases are TGTGCCAGCAGTTTTCTGACAGAGTACAATGAGCAGTTCTTC.

This clone was counted a few times. This chain links TRBV7-9 with TRBJ2-7, with 12 bases lining up with TRBD2. Germline CDR1 is SEHNR and CDR2 is FQNEAQ (reference sequence). Trimming removed 5 bases from V and 6 bases from J; junction bases left unmatched: 8. The CDR3 runs 15 residues. CDR3 loop: CASSPTSGRVFEQYF. Here the CDR3 DNA reads TGTGCCAGCAGCCCGACTAGCGGGAGAGTTTTCGAGCAGTACTTC.

This chain links TRBV4-2 with TRBJ2-7, with D tentatively TRBD2 (6 bases). This CDR3 has 16 amino acids. Germline V gene sequence: CDR1 LGHNA, CDR2 YNFKEQ. The germline V and J ends were trimmed by 4 bases and 2 bases, with 18 bases remaining between them. CDR3: CASSPIGLLGAYEQYF. CDR3 nucleotide sequence: TGTGCCAGCAGCCCAATTGGACTACTGGGGGCCTACGAGCAGTACTTC.

As regards this clone: One end of the junction fails to match germline, which may point to a read error. The chain joins TRBV2 to TRBJ2-5; 9 bases line up with TRBD2. The germline V gene encodes CDR1 SNHLY and CDR2 FYNNEI. This CDR3 region has 15 residues. The CDR3 region is CASSKAGGQVGTQYF. CDR3 sequence (DNA): TGTGCCAGCAGTAAAGCGGGAGGCCAGGTCGGGACCCAGTACTTC.

J is TRBJ2-4 and V is TRBV27; D may match TRBD1 or TRBD2 (5 bases each). Germline CDR1 reads MNHEY; CDR2 reads SMNVEV (reference sequence). This CDR3 region has 14 residues. The V end lost 6 bases, the J end lost 6 bases, and 15 bases lay between the germline ends. CDR3 sequence: CASSPGRNSNIQYF. CDR3 nucleotides: TGTGCCAGCAGCCCGGGACGGAACTCAAACATTCAGTACTTC.

CDR3 DNA: TGTGCCAGCAGTGAAGACAGGGGGAGCTACGAGCAGTACTTC. Translating it yields CASSEDRGSYEQYF. The J gene is TRBJ2-7, the V gene TRBV2, with TRBD1 matching over 8 bases. The CDR3 extends over 14 amino acids. In germline, CDR1 is SNHLY, CDR2 FYNNEI. V lost 1 base and J lost 3; bases outside the gene matches: 2.

The V and J genes are TRBV9 and TRBJ2-1, with 8 bases matching TRBD1. Germline V gene data show CDR1 as SGDLS and CDR2 as YYNGEE. Unmatched junction bases numbered 3, after V lost 3 bases and J lost 1 base. This CDR3 has 15 amino acids. CDR3 protein: CASSGRDRSYNEQFF. In DNA, the CDR3 is TGTGCCAGCAGCGGCCGGGACAGGTCCTACAATGAGCAGTTCTTC.

This rearrangement joins TRBV2 to TRBJ1-2; possibly TRBD1 for D (5 bases). The CDR3 loop spans 11 amino acids. With 10 bases removed from V and 4 bases from J, the gap between germline ends came to 10 bases. Germline CDR1 and CDR2: SNHLY and FYNNEI. This CDR3 is CATLDSYGYTF. The CDR3 DNA is TGTGCCACGCTTGACAGCTATGGCTACACCTTC.